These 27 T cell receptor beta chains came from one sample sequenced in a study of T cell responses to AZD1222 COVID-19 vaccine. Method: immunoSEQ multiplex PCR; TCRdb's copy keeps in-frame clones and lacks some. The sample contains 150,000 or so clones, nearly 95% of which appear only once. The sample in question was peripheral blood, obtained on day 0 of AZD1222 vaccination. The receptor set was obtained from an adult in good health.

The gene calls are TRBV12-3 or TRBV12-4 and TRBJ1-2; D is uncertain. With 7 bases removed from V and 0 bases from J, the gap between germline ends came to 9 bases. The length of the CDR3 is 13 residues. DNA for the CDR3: TGTGCCAGCACCTTCATCGCTAACTATGGCTACACCTTC. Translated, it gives CASTFIANYGYTF.

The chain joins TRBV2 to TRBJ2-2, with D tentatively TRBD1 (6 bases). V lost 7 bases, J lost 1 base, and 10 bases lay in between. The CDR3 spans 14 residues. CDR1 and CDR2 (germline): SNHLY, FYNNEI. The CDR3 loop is CASIKGQNTGELFF. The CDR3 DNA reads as TGTGCCAGCATTAAGGGACAGAACACCGGGGAGCTGTTTTTT.

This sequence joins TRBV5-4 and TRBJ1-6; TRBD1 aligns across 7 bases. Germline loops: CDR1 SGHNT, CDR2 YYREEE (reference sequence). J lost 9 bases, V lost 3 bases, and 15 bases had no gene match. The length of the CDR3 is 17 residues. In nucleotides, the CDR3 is TGTGCCAGCAGCTCTCAGATTAACGAGGGGGCGCGTTCACCCCTCCACTTT. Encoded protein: CASSSQINEGARSPLHF.

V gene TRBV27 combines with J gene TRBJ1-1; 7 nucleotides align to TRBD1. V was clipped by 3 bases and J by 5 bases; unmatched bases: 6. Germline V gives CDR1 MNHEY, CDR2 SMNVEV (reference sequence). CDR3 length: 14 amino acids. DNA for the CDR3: TGTGCCAGCAGTTTCCACGACAGGGTAACTGAAGCTTTCTTT. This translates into CASSFHDRVTEAFF.

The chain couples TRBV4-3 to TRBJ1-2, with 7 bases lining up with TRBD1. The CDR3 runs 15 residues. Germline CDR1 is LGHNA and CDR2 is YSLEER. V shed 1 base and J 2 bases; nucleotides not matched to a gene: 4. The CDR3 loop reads CASSQGWTGNYGYTF. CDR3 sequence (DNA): TGCGCCAGCAGCCAAGGATGGACAGGAAACTATGGCTACACCTTC.

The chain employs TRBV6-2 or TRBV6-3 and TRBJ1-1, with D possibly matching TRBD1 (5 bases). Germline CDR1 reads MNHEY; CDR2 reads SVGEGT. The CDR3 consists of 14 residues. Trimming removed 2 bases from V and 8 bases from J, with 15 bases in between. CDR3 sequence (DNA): TGTGCCAGCAGTTACATGCAGGGACCGGCGGAAGCTTTCTTT. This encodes CASSYMQGPAEAFF.

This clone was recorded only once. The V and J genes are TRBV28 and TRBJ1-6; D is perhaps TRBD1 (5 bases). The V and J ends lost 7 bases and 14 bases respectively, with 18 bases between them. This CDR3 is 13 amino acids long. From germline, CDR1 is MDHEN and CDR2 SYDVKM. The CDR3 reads CASTGAHSGALHF. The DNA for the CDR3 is TGTGCCAGCACTGGGGCCCACAGTGGGGCCCTCCACTTT.

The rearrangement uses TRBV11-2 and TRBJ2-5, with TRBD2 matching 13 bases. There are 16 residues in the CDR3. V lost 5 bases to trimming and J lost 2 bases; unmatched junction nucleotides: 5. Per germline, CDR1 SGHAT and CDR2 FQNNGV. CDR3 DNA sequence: TGTGCCAGCAGCCCCGGACTAGCGGGGGTACAAGAGACCCAGTACTTC. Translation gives CASSPGLAGVQETQYF.

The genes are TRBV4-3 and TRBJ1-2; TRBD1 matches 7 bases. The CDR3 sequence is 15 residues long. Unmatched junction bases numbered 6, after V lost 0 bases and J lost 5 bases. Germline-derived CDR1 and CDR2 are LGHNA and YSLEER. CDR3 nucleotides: TGCGCCAGCAGCCAAGATGAGGCACAGGGGTATGGCTACACCTTC. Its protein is CASSQDEAQGYGYTF.

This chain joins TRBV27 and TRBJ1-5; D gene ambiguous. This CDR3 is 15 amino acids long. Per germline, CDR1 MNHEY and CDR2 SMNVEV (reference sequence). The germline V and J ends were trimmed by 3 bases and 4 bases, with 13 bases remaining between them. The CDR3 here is CASSLHIGGNQPQHF. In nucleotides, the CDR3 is TGTGCCAGCAGTTTGCATATCGGTGGTAATCAGCCCCAGCATTTT.

CDR3 amino acids: CASSTPIRGLPSSYNEQFF. In DNA, the CDR3 is TGTGCCAGTAGTACACCAATCAGAGGACTGCCGAGCTCCTACAATGAGCAGTTCTTC. The rearrangement joins TRBV19 to TRBJ2-1; maybe TRBD2 (5 bases). Trimming pared 4 bases from V and 0 bases from J, leaving 22 bases between. CDR1 and CDR2 from the germline V gene are LNHDA and SQIVND (reference sequence). This CDR3 comprises 19 residues.

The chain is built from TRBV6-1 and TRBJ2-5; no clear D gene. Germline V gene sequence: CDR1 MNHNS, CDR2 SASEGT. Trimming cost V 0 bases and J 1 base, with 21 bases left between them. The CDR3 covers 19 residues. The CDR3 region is CASSEALVLALDGQETQYF. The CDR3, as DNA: TGTGCCAGCAGTGAAGCGCTCGTACTTGCTCTAGACGGCCAAGAGACCCAGTACTTC.

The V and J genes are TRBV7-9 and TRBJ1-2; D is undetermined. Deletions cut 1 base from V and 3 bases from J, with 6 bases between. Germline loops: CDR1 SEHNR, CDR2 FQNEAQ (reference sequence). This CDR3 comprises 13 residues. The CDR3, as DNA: TGTGCCAGCAGCTTAGAGCCGGACTATGGCTACACCTTC. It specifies CASSLEPDYGYTF.

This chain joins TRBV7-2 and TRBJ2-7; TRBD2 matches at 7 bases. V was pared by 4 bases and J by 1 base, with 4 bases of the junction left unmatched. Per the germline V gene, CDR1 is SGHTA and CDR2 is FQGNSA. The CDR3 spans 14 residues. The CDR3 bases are TGTGCCAGCAGCTCCAGGGACTATTCCTACGAGCAGTACTTC. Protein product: CASSSRDYSYEQYF.

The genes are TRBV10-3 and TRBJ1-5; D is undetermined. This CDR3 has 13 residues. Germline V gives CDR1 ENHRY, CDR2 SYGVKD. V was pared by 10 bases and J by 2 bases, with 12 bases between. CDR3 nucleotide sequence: TGTGCCAGCGGGTCCTTCGGCAATCAGCCCCAGCATTTT. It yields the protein CASGSFGNQPQHF.

In DNA, the CDR3 is TGTGCCAGCTCAGACCCGGGACAGAACTACGAGCAGTACTTC. It translates to CASSDPGQNYEQYF. The chain links TRBV18 to TRBJ2-7; TRBD1 matches 7 bases. The germline CDR1 and CDR2 sequences are KGHSH and LQKENI. This CDR3 contains 14 residues. With V trimmed by 5 bases and J by 3 bases, 7 bases remained unmatched.

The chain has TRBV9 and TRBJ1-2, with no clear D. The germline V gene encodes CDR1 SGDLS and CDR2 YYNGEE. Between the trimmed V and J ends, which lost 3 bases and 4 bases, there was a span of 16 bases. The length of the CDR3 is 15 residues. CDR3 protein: CASSDSRTDRYGYTF. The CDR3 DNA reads TGTGCCAGCAGCGATTCCCGGACGGATCGCTATGGCTACACCTTC. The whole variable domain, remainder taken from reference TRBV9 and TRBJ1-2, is DSGVTQTPKHLITATGQRVTLRCSPRSGDLSVYWYQQSLDQGLQFLIQYYNGEERAKGNILERFSAQQFPDLHSELNLSSLELGDSALYFCASSDSRTDRYGYTFGSGTRLTVV.

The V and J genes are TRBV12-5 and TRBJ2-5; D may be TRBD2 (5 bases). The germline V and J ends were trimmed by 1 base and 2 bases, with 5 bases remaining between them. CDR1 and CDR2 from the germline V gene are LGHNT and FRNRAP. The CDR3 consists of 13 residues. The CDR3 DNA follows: TGTGCTAGTGGTTTGGGACTACAAGAGACCCAGTACTTC. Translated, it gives CASGLGLQETQYF.

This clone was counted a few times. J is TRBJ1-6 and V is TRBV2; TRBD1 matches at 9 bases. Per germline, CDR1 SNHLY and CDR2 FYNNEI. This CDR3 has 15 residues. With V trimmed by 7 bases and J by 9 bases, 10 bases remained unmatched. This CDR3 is CASTRRGTGSSPLHF. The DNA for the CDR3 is TGTGCCAGCACCCGAAGGGGGACAGGGAGTTCACCCCTCCACTTT. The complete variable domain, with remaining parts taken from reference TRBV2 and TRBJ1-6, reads EPEVTQTPSHQVTQMGQEVILRCVPISNHLYFYWYRQILGQKVEFLVSFYNNEISEKSEIFDDQFSVERPDGSNFTLKIRSTKLEDSAMYFCASTRRGTGSSPLHFGNGTRLTVT.

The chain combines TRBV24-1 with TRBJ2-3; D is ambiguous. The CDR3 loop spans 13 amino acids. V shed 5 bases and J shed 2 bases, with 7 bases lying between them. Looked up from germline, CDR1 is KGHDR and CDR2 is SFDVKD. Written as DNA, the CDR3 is TGTGCCACCAGTGTGGGGTACACAGATACGCAGTATTTT. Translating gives CATSVGYTDTQYF.

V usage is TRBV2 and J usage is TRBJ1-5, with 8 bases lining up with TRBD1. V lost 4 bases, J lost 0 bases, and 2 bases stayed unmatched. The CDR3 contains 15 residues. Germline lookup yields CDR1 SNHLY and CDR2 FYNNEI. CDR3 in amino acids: CASSGTGSSNQPQHF. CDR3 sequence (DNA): TGTGCCAGCAGTGGGACAGGGAGTAGCAATCAGCCCCAGCATTTT. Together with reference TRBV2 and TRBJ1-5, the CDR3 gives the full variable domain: EPEVTQTPSHQVTQMGQEVILRCVPISNHLYFYWYRQILGQKVEFLVSFYNNEISEKSEIFDDQFSVERPDGSNFTLKIRSTKLEDSAMYFCASSGTGSSNQPQHFGDGTRLSIL.

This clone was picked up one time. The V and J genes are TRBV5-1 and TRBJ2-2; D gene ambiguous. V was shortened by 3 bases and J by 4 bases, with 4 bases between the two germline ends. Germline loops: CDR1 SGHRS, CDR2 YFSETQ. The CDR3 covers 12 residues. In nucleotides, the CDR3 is TGCGCCAGCAGCTCCCTCACCGGGGAGCTGTTTTTT. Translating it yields CASSSLTGELFF.

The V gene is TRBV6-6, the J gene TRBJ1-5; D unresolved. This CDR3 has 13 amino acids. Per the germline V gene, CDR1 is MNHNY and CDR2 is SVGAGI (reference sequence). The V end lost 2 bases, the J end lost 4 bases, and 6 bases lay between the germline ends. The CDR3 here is CASSYRENQPQHF. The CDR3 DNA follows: TGTGCCAGCAGTTACAGGGAGAATCAGCCCCAGCATTTT.

The CDR3 DNA is TGTGCCAGCAGCTCAGCCGGGACAGGGATAAACTATGGCTACACCTTC. This codes for CASSSAGTGINYGYTF. V usage is TRBV7-8 and J usage is TRBJ1-2, with 9 bases fitting TRBD1. Trimming took 4 bases from V and 2 from J; bases not matched to a gene: 8. This CDR3 has 16 residues. The germline gives CDR1 SGHVS, CDR2 FQNEAQ.

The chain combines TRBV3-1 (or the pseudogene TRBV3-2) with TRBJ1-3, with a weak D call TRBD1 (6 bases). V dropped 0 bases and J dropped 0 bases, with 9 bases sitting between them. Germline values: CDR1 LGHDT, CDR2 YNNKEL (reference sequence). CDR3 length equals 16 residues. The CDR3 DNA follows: TGTGCCAGCAGCCAAGACGGGGACACCTCTGGAAACACCATATATTTT. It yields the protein CASSQDGDTSGNTIYF.

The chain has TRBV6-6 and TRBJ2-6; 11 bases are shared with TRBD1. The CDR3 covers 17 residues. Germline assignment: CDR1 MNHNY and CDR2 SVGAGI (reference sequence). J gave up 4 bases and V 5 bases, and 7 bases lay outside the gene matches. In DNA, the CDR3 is TGTGCCAGCAGTCGAGGACAGGGGGCGCGCGGGGCCAACGTCCTGACTTTC. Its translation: CASSRGQGARGANVLTF.

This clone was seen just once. CDR3 in DNA: TGCGCCAGCAGCCAAACCGGGACAGGCGTCTCACCCCTCCACTTT. Its translation: CASSQTGTGVSPLHF. This chain uses TRBV4-1 with TRBJ1-6, with TRBD1 matching 8 bases. The CDR3 extends over 15 amino acids. Germline-derived CDR1 and CDR2 are MGHRA and YSYEKL. With 2 bases clipped from V and 10 bases from J, the junction kept 7 bases outside the gene matches.